This entry lists 16 T cell receptor beta chains sequenced from one sample in a study of blood T cell repertoires in COVID-19 (dated by TCRdb to the early 2020s). The library was produced with the immunoSEQ multiplex PCR assay. In TCRdb, the immuneACCESS table is reduced to in-frame sequences with V and J assigned. These tables do not hold every clone; where another copy was compared, an unresolved V gene accounts for under half, and the others remain unexplained. This sample comprises 150,000 or so clones, roughly nine tenths of them detected only once. The ten largest account for roughly 4% of the sample. The specimen was PBMCs or T cells enriched from blood (not recorded which). The receptors were sampled from a woman between 35 and 50 years old who had been exposed to COVID-19.

This rearrangement joins TRBV6-5 to TRBJ1-6, with 7 bases that match TRBD1. Trimming removed 7 bases from V and 7 bases from J; junction bases left unmatched: 4. The CDR3 covers 13 residues. The V gene's germline CDR1 is MNHEY and CDR2 SVGAGI. In nucleotides, the CDR3 is TGTGCCAGCACCCGACAGGGCAATTCACCCCTCCACTTT. Translating it yields CASTRQGNSPLHF.

This chain connects TRBV10-1 to TRBJ1-2, with 7 nucleotides matching TRBD1. With V trimmed by 0 bases and J by 6 bases, 1 base remained unmatched. The CDR3 has 13 amino acids. Germline V gene lookup returns CDR1 WNHNN and CDR2 SYGVQD (reference sequence). For the CDR3, the DNA is TGCGCCAGCAGTGAGTCCAGGGGGGATGGCTACACCTTC. Encoded protein: CASSESRGDGYTF.

The chain joins TRBV5-6 to TRBJ1-3; D is undetermined. Trimming took 2 bases from V and 0 from J, leaving 6 bases between them. The CDR3 length is 14 residues. Germline V CDR1 and CDR2: SGHDT, YYEEEE. CDR3 residues: CASSFVSSGNTIYF. Written as DNA, the CDR3 is TGTGCCAGCAGCTTCGTCAGCTCTGGAAACACCATATATTTT.

This chain uses TRBV4-1 with TRBJ1-5, with D possibly being TRBD1 (6 bases). The CDR3 spans 16 residues. The V gene's germline CDR1 is MGHRA and CDR2 YSYEKL. Between the trimmed V and J ends, which lost 0 bases and 7 bases, there was a span of 16 bases. The CDR3 protein is CASSQDPTGLMQPQHF. CDR3 nucleotides: TGCGCCAGCAGCCAAGATCCCACAGGGTTGATGCAGCCCCAGCATTTT.

V and J are TRBV9 and TRBJ2-1; D unresolved. With 4 bases removed from V and 5 bases from J, the gap between germline ends came to 4 bases. The CDR3 spans 11 residues. Germline V gives CDR1 SGDLS, CDR2 YYNGEE. As DNA, the CDR3 is TGTGCCAGCAGCCTCGACAATGAGCAGTTCTTC. This sequence encodes CASSLDNEQFF.

The rearrangement uses TRBV15 and TRBJ1-4; 10 nucleotides align to TRBD1. J lost 7 bases, V lost 0 bases, and 2 bases had no gene match. The CDR3 runs to 15 residues. Germline CDR1 and CDR2: LNHNV and YYDKDF (reference sequence). The CDR3 bases are TGTGCCACCAGCAGAGAGACAGGGGGCGCTGAAAAACTGTTTTTT. Translated, it gives CATSRETGGAEKLFF.

The gene calls are TRBV29-1 and TRBJ2-3; 8 nucleotides agree with TRBD2. Germline V lookup: CDR1 SQVTM, CDR2 ANQGSEA. J gave up 3 bases and V 4 bases, and 6 bases lay outside the gene matches. The CDR3 loop spans 14 amino acids. The CDR3 sequence: CSVARSGTTDTQYF. In nucleotides, the CDR3 is TGCAGCGTTGCCCGTAGCGGGACGACAGATACGCAGTATTTT.

V and J are TRBV19 and TRBJ2-7; weak D call: TRBD2 (5 bases). The CDR3 has 13 residues. V was pared by 3 bases and J by 1 base, with 7 bases between. Germline CDR1 and CDR2: LNHDA and SQIVND (reference sequence). CDR3 DNA sequence: TGTGCCAGTAGTATGCTAGCTTCCTACGAGCAGTACTTC. Protein product: CASSMLASYEQYF.

V and J are TRBV5-5 and TRBJ1-5; D remains ambiguous. This CDR3 contains 14 residues. The ends were cut back, 2 bases at V and 9 bases at J, with 15 bases in the middle. Per germline, CDR1 SGHKS and CDR2 YYEKEE (reference sequence). Written as DNA, the CDR3 is TGTGCCAGCAGCTTTGACGGGTACTCGGGGCCCCAGCATTTT. Amino acids: CASSFDGYSGPQHF.

The chain is built from TRBV7-8 and TRBJ2-7, with D perhaps matching TRBD2 (5 bases). The CDR3 runs 13 residues. V was cut by 0 bases and J by 4 bases, with 7 bases left in between. The germline CDR1 and CDR2 sequences are SGHVS and FQNEAQ. In DNA, the CDR3 is TGTGCCAGCAGCTTAGCGACGGGGTACGAGCAGTACTTC. Protein: CASSLATGYEQYF.

The genes are TRBV12-5 and TRBJ1-3, with D unresolved. Per germline, CDR1 LGHNT and CDR2 FRNRAP. The CDR3 has 16 amino acids. Deletions cut 0 bases from V and 7 bases from J, with 16 bases between. This CDR3 reads CASGLVPQTVANTIYF. In DNA, the CDR3 is TGTGCTAGTGGTTTGGTACCTCAAACAGTCGCCAACACCATATATTTT.

This clone was observed a few times. The J gene is TRBJ1-1, the V gene TRBV6-1, with TRBD1 identical over 8 bases. Germline V gene sequence: CDR1 MNHNS, CDR2 SASEGT. The CDR3 has 14 residues. The J segment lost 8 bases and the V segment lost 0 bases, leaving 5 bases of the junction unmatched. The CDR3 region is CASSEAYGTGEAFF. The CDR3 DNA reads TGTGCCAGCAGTGAAGCGTACGGGACAGGAGAAGCTTTCTTT.

This chain uses TRBV11-2 with TRBJ2-3, with 11 nucleotides matching TRBD2. The CDR3 length is 17 residues. Germline V CDR1 and CDR2: SGHAT, FQNNGV. V lost 5 bases and J lost 2; bases outside the gene matches: 9. The CDR3 reads CASSLRVLAGVTDTQYF. The DNA of the CDR3 is TGTGCCAGCAGCCTTAGGGTACTAGCGGGGGTCACAGATACGCAGTATTTT.

J is TRBJ2-7 and V is TRBV3-1 (or the pseudogene TRBV3-2); 7 bases fit TRBD1. The trim removed 5 bases at V and 4 bases at J, leaving 8 bases unmatched. The CDR3 has 14 residues. Looked up from germline, CDR1 is LGHDT and CDR2 is YNNKEL (reference sequence). CDR3 DNA: TGTGCCAGCAGCGGGACAGCGACATCGTACGAGCAGTACTTC. Its translation is CASSGTATSYEQYF.

This clone was seen a single time. The chain uses TRBV5-1 and TRBJ2-7, with 11 positions matching TRBD2. The germline CDR1 and CDR2 sequences are SGHRS and YFSETQ. Germline trimming cut 0 bases from V and 6 bases from J; bases unmatched to any gene: 17. The CDR3 extends over 19 amino acids. The CDR3 loop reads CASSLAGTSGMAGESEQYF. In DNA form, the CDR3 reads TGCGCCAGCAGCTTGGCGGGGACTAGCGGTATGGCGGGTGAGTCCGAGCAGTACTTC.

This rearrangement joins TRBV18 to TRBJ2-5; perhaps TRBD1 as D (5 bases). The V and J ends lost 2 bases and 3 bases respectively, with 7 bases between them. This CDR3 is built from 13 residues. Germline CDR1 is KGHSH and CDR2 is LQKENI. The CDR3 coding sequence is TGTGCCAGCTCACCATTGGACAAAGAGACCCAGTACTTC. As protein: CASSPLDKETQYF. The entire variable domain, with the rest obtained from reference TRBV18 and TRBJ2-5, is as follows: NAGVMQNPRHLVRRRGQEARLRCSPMKGHSHVYWYRQLPEEGLKFMVYLQKENIIDESGMPKERFSAEFPKEGPSILRIQQVVRGDSAAYFCASSPLDKETQYFGPGTRLLVL.